The 25 T cell receptor beta chains below all came from one sample that was sequenced in a study of blood T cells in healthy people across ages. Through a sample-barcoded 5' primer and a J-beta primer mix, a second PCR was run for roughly 7 to 12 cycles. TCRdb called the 5' RACE reads again in MiXCR, with one record for every CDR3 protein. The sample includes about 830,000 distinct CDR3 sequences, around 62% seen only once; the top ten take about a quarter. What was sequenced was blood. The receptors here all came from a man aged 25-45 years in good health.

The chain has TRBV4-2 and TRBJ2-5; 10 positions agree with TRBD1. The DNA end is a closer match to TRBJ2-4, so the J assignment may be wrong. Germline V gene lookup returns CDR1 LGHNA and CDR2 YNFKEQ. This CDR3 spans 15 amino acids. As DNA, the CDR3 is TGTGCCAGCAGCCAGACAGGGGGCGCAGGAAACATTCAGTACTTC. As protein: CASSQTGGAGNIQYF.

V usage is TRBV3-1 and J usage is TRBJ2-5, with D perhaps being TRBD1 or TRBD2 (5 bases each). The CDR3 totals 14 residues. V was cut by 4 bases and J by 1 base, with 10 bases left in between. Germline V gene data show CDR1 as LGHDT and CDR2 as YNNKEL (reference sequence). CDR3 sequence (DNA): TGTGCCAGCAGCCCTGTGAGGGGCCAAGAGACCCAGTACTTC. It yields the protein CASSPVRGQETQYF.

The chain is built from TRBV7-2 and TRBJ1-5; D might be TRBD1 (5 bases). Trimming pared 5 bases from V and 0 bases from J, leaving 11 bases between. The CDR3 runs to 15 residues. Germline CDR1 and CDR2: SGHTA and FQGNSA. This CDR3 is CASSTGINSNQPQHF. The CDR3 coding sequence is TGTGCCAGCAGCACAGGTATCAATAGCAATCAGCCCCAGCATTTT.

This clonotype was found a few times. The J gene is TRBJ2-7, the V gene TRBV5-1; possible D gene TRBD1, 5 bases. CDR1 SGHRS and CDR2 YFSETQ come from the germline V gene. V lost 3 bases, J lost 2 bases, and 15 bases lay in between. The CDR3 is made up of 15 amino acids. The DNA for the CDR3 is TGCGCCAGCAGCTCCCCTGACAGCCCAACCTACGAGCAGTACTTC. Its protein is CASSSPDSPTYEQYF.

The rearrangement uses TRBV10-3 and TRBJ2-3, with 7 bases identical to TRBD2. This CDR3 spans 17 amino acids. Germline CDR1 is ENHRY and CDR2 is SYGVKD. The V gene end was trimmed by 3 bases and the J gene end by 3 bases; junction bases not matched to a gene: 12. The chain's CDR3 is CAISEPPWAGVTDTQYF. In DNA form, the CDR3 reads TGTGCCATCAGTGAACCTCCTTGGGCGGGGGTGACAGATACGCAGTATTTT.

V and J are TRBV3-1 and TRBJ1-1; TRBD1 might be the D (5 bases). Germline CDR1 LGHDT, CDR2 YNNKEL (reference sequence). The CDR3 loop spans 16 amino acids. V lost 1 base to trimming and J lost 3 bases, with 15 bases between them. CDR3 DNA sequence: TGTGCCAGCAGCCAAGTGTGGGACGGGGTAGACACTGAAGCTTTCTTT. Translation: CASSQVWDGVDTEAFF.

The chain recombines TRBV28 with TRBJ2-1; D is ambiguous. The assigned J gene may be wrong: the sequence end matches TRBJ2-7 better. This CDR3 spans 16 amino acids. Germline V CDR1 and CDR2: MDHEN, SYDVKM. CDR3 coding DNA: TGTGCCAGCAGTATACCAACTAAAGGGCAGAGCCACGAGCAGTACTTC. Amino acids: CASSIPTKGQSHEQYF.

This chain connects TRBV12-3 or TRBV12-4 to TRBJ2-3; 11 bases are shared with TRBD2. V lost 8 bases and J lost 8; bases outside the gene matches: 12. The CDR3 spans 15 residues. The CDR3 DNA is TGTGCCAGCTCCTTCTTAGCGGGGGGGCGAGGTACGCAGTATTTT. It codes for CASSFLAGGRGTQYF.

This chain uses TRBV3-1 with TRBJ2-3; 7 bases map to TRBD2. The CDR3 is 14 residues long. Germline-derived CDR1 and CDR2 are LGHDT and YNNKEL (reference sequence). V lost 4 bases to trimming and J lost 5 bases; unmatched junction nucleotides: 6. The DNA for the CDR3 is TGTGCCAGCAGCCGGACTAGTGGTAGAGATACGCAGTATTTT. Protein: CASSRTSGRDTQYF.

This clonotype was recorded once. This rearrangement joins TRBV10-3 to TRBJ1-2, with no clear D. Germline CDR1 and CDR2: ENHRY and SYGVKD. V shed 10 bases and J shed 3 bases, with 18 bases lying between them. The CDR3 is 14 amino acids. The CDR3 sequence is CATRSGRVDYGYTF. For the CDR3, the DNA is TGTGCCACCCGATCCGGACGAGTCGACTATGGCTACACCTTC.

This clonotype was seen once. This rearrangement joins TRBV7-9 to TRBJ2-1; D uncertain. Germline assignment: CDR1 SEHNR and CDR2 FQNEAQ (reference sequence). V lost 0 bases, J lost 5 bases, and 11 bases lay in between. The CDR3 is 15 residues long. CDR3 in DNA: TGTGCCAGCAGCTTAGCCCCCCTGCAGGACAATGAGCAGTTCTTC. This translates into CASSLAPLQDNEQFF.

The chain is built from TRBV20-1 and TRBJ2-1; the D is unclear. V lost 4 bases and J 9 bases, leaving 19 bases between the germline ends. From germline, CDR1 is DFQATT and CDR2 SNEGSKA (reference sequence). The CDR3 extends over 14 amino acids. The CDR3: CSAKPVLRSGEQFF. The CDR3 DNA reads as TGCAGTGCTAAACCCGTTCTTCGCTCTGGTGAGCAGTTCTTC.

The chain links TRBV20-1 to TRBJ2-1; 10 nucleotides agree with TRBD2. V lost 5 bases and J lost 4; bases outside the gene matches: 5. Germline CDR1 DFQATT, CDR2 SNEGSKA (reference sequence). This CDR3 has 14 amino acids. The CDR3, as DNA: TGCAGTGCTCACCTAGCGGGGGAGTACAATGAGCAGTTCTTC. Residues: CSAHLAGEYNEQFF.

In its sample, this clonotype was seen many times. This sequence joins TRBV14 and TRBJ2-7; D not certain. The CDR3 spans 11 residues. Germline V gene data show CDR1 as SGHDN and CDR2 as FVKESK. V was trimmed by 0 bases and J by 10 bases, leaving 7 bases between them. CDR3 loop: CASSQDREQYF. In DNA, the CDR3 is TGTGCCAGCAGCCAAGATAGGGAACAGTACTTC.

The J gene is TRBJ2-7, the V gene TRBV7-6; D not certain. V lost 1 base to trimming and J lost 5 bases, with 12 bases between them. The CDR3 loop spans 14 amino acids. Germline CDR1 reads SGHVS; CDR2 reads FNYEAQ. CDR3 protein: CASSLGLNPDEQYF. The DNA of the CDR3 is TGTGCCAGCAGCTTAGGACTCAATCCCGACGAGCAGTACTTC.

The genes are TRBV19 and TRBJ2-2; a weak D match, TRBD1 (6 bases). CDR1 is LNHDA, CDR2 SQIVND, per germline (reference sequence). Trimming cost V 2 bases and J 6 bases, with 7 bases left between them. This CDR3 has 13 amino acids. CDR3 sequence (DNA): TGTGCCAGTAGTATAACAGGGCCCGGGGAGCTGTTTTTT. Its protein product is CASSITGPGELFF.

V usage is TRBV7-3 and J usage is TRBJ1-2; 7 nucleotides match TRBD1. Germline V gene sequence: CDR1 SGHTA, CDR2 FQGTGA. CDR3 size: 15 residues. V lost 5 bases, J lost 4 bases, and 10 bases stayed unmatched. This CDR3 is CASSAAQGSLYGYTF. The CDR3 DNA follows: TGTGCCAGCAGCGCAGCACAGGGGTCCCTCTATGGCTACACCTTC.

This rearrangement joins TRBV28 to TRBJ1-2; D possibly corresponds to TRBD1 (6 bases). Germline CDR1 and CDR2: MDHEN and SYDVKM. Between the trimmed V and J ends, which lost 6 bases and 2 bases, there was a span of 16 bases. This CDR3 comprises 15 residues. CDR3 residues: CASSPGGQANYGYTF. For the CDR3, the DNA is TGTGCCAGCAGCCCTGGGGGCCAGGCAAACTATGGCTACACCTTC.

Here the CDR3 DNA reads TGTGCCAGCAGCTTAACTAGCGGGGGCCCTCCGGAGCAGTTCTTC. As protein: CASSLTSGGPPEQFF. The chain carries TRBV7-2 and TRBJ2-1; 11 nucleotides line up with TRBD2. CDR1 is SGHTA, CDR2 FQGNSA, per germline. Trimming at V came to 2 bases and at J to 10 bases, leaving 7 bases not matched to a gene. This CDR3 is 15 amino acids long.

The chain links TRBV9 to TRBJ2-4; no definite D call. Germline CDR1 SGDLS, CDR2 YYNGEE. CDR3 length: 14 amino acids. The V end was cut by 5 bases, the J end by 0 bases, with 9 bases between. CDR3 sequence (DNA): TGTGCCAGCAGTGGGAATATAGCCAAAAACATTCAGTACTTC. It yields the protein CASSGNIAKNIQYF.

This chain uses TRBV5-6 with TRBJ1-5; unclear D gene. Germline lookup yields CDR1 SGHDT and CDR2 YYEEEE. CDR3 length: 13 amino acids. Trimming took off 0 bases at V and 6 bases at J, with 7 bases between the two ends. CDR3 in amino acids: CASSLDRSQPQHF. In DNA form, the CDR3 reads TGTGCCAGCAGCTTGGATCGGAGTCAGCCCCAGCATTTT.

This clonotype appeared a few times. V is TRBV29-1 and J is TRBJ2-1; possibly TRBD2 for D (5 bases). From germline, CDR1 is SQVTM and CDR2 ANQGSEA. CDR3 length: 14 amino acids. With 7 bases removed from V and 2 bases from J, the gap between germline ends came to 15 bases. CDR3 sequence: CSADGERPYNEQFF. Written as DNA, the CDR3 is TGCAGCGCTGACGGGGAGAGGCCCTACAATGAGCAGTTCTTC.

The genes are TRBV6-5 and TRBJ2-1, with D perhaps assigned TRBD1 or TRBD2 (5 bases each). CDR1 and CDR2 (germline): MNHEY, SVGAGI. The CDR3 spans 18 residues. V was clipped by 4 bases and J by 8 bases, with 27 bases between them. The CDR3 coding sequence is TGTGCCAGCAGTTTCGTCAATCCGGGACGGAGCCCCCTAGATGAGCAGTTCTTC. Residues: CASSFVNPGRSPLDEQFF.

This chain connects TRBV7-2 to TRBJ1-6, with D perhaps TRBD1 (5 bases). Trimming stripped 5 bases from V and 6 bases from J, with 17 bases between. This CDR3 region has 16 residues. The germline CDR1 and CDR2 sequences are SGHTA and FQGNSA. The CDR3 reads CASSQEGRQLNSPLHF. CDR3 DNA: TGTGCCAGCAGCCAGGAGGGGAGGCAGCTTAATTCACCCCTCCACTTT.

This chain uses TRBV12-3 or TRBV12-4 with TRBJ1-6, with D unresolved. This CDR3 comprises 15 residues. Trimming removed 3 bases at V and 11 bases at J, with 17 bases between. The CDR3 loop reads CASSFWAAKGAPLHF. The CDR3 coding sequence is TGTGCCAGCAGTTTTTGGGCAGCCAAAGGTGCACCCCTCCACTTT.